This record concerns one T cell receptor beta chain sequence. Its antigen is currently unknown. Using immunoSEQ multiplex PCR, the repertoire was profiled, and TCRdb retains in-frame clones only, with some absent. The repertoire holds about 90,000 clones, with around 81% as singletons. This specimen belongs to a study of radiation and T cells in renal cell carcinoma. The time point was: blood 4 weeks post-SBRT, at nephrectomy. The treatment was: 15 Gy SBRT to primary tumor, nephrectomy 4 weeks later. Blood was sampled at baseline, 2 weeks and 4 weeks after SBRT. This renal cell carcinoma was of the clear cell type. Germline V gene data show CDR1 as SGHVS and CDR2 as FNYEAQ. V shed 4 bases and J 7 bases; nucleotides not matched to a gene: 4. The CDR3 has 14 amino acids. Notes on the study in general: Baseline intratumoral clonotype presence is unknown without pretreatment biopsies. From baseline, blood top tumor clonotypes peaked at 2 weeks post-radiation.

The sequence came from a man aged 45-60 years with renal cell carcinoma. The sequencing here drew on blood, taken from a patient whose treatment included radiotherapy and nephrectomy. This chain links TRBV7-6 with TRBJ2-7; 13 bases are shared with TRBD2. The CDR3 loop is CASSSLAGGREQYF. The CDR3 DNA reads as TGTGCCAGCAGCTCACTAGCGGGAGGGCGAGAGCAGTACTTC.